This T cell receptor (beta chain) was found in a study of T cell changes during pregnancy in multiple sclerosis. This table comes from immunoSEQ multiplex PCR, and its TCRdb copy is limited to in-frame clones, with some not included. The profile shows about 30,000 clones, roughly nine tenths of them singletons. Trimming took 3 bases from V and 0 from J; bases not matched to a gene: 7. Germline V gene lookup returns CDR1 MGHRA and CDR2 YSYEKL. The length of the CDR3 is 16 residues. The sequences come from CD8+ T cells from peripheral blood mononuclear cells, collected in the second trimester of pregnancy. The chain is built from TRBV4-1 and TRBJ2-7; 8 bases are a match to TRBD1. The receptor comes from a female donor with multiple sclerosis, enrolled in a pregnancy study. The CDR3 loop reads CASSHTSGTGSYEQYF. CDR3 nucleotide sequence: TGCGCCAGCAGCCACACCTCCGGGACAGGCTCCTACGAGCAGTACTTC.